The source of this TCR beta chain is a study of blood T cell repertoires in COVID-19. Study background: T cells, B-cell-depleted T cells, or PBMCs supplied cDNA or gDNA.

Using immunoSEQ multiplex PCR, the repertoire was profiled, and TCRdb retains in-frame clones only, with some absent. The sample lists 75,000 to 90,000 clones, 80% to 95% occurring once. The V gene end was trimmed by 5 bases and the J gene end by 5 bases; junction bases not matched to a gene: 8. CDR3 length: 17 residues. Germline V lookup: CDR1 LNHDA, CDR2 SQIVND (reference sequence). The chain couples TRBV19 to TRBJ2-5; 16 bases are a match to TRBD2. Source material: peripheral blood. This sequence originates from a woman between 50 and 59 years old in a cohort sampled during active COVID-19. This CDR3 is CASSPDPGLAGGETQYF. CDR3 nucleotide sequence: TGTGCCAGTAGTCCCGACCCGGGACTAGCGGGAGGGGAGACCCAGTACTTC. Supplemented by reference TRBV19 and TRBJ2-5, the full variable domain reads DGGITQSPKYLFRKEGQNVTLSCEQNLNHDAMYWYRQDPGQGLRLIYYSQIVNDFQKGDIAEGYSVSREKKESFPLTVTSAQKNPTAFYLCASSPDPGLAGGETQYFGPGTRLLVL.